The TCR beta chain under discussion was sequenced for a study of shared clonotypes between healthy human individuals. Study overall: Donor composition was a couple of women and a few men, aged 18 to 49. Study observations and caveats: Represented genetic and exposure-history diversity was restricted by having few donors.

Regarding this clone: What it binds is not known.

The ends lost 4 bases at V and 4 bases at J; junction bases unmatched: 4. The CDR3 extends over 15 amino acids. The germline V gene encodes CDR1 MGHRA and CDR2 YSYEKL. This was a deep-level run. Using approximately 200 ng DNA, approximately 30,000 T cell genomes, the sorted-subset replicate PCRs were run. Profiling relied on immunoSEQ multiplex PCR, and the TCRdb table lists in-frame clones only, not all of them. The sample carries millions of clones, approximately 95% recorded once. This TCR was recovered from a man between 18 and 29 years old in good health. The chain is built from TRBV4-1 and TRBJ2-6, with 7 bases fitting TRBD1. The sequencing sample was made of naive CD4+ T cells sorted from blood. As to subset: CD45RA+ positively selected. This CDR3 reads CASSPQGIGANVLTF. The CDR3 bases are TGCGCCAGCAGCCCACAGGGGATCGGGGCCAACGTCCTGACTTTC.